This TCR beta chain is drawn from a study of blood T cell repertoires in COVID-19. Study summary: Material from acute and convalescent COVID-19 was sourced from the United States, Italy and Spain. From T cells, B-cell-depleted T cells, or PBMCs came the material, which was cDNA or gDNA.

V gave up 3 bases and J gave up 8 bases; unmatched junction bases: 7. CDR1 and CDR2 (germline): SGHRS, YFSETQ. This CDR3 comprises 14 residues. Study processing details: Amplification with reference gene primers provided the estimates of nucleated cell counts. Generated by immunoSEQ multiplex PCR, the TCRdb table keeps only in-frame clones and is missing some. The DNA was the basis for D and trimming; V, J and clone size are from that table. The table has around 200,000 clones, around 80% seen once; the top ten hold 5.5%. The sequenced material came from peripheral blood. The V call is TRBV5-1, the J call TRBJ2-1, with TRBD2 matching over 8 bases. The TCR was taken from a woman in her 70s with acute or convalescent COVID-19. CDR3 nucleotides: TGCGCCAGCAGCTCAACCGGGACTAGGGATGAGCAGTTCTTC. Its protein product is CASSSTGTRDEQFF.